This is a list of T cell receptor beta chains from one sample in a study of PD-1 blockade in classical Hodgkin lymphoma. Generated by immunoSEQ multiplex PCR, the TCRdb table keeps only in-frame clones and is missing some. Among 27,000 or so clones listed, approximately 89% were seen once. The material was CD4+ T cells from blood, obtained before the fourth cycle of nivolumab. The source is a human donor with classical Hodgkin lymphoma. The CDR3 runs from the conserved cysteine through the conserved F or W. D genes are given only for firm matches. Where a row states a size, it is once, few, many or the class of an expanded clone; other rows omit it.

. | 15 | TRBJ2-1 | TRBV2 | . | TGTGCCAGCAGTGAACTAGGTTTTGGGTCCAATGAGCAGTTCTTC | CASSELGFGSNEQFF
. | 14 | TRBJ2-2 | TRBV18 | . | TGTGCCAGCTCAATGGGGCCGGGCACCGGGGAGCTGTTTTTT | CASSMGPGTGELFF
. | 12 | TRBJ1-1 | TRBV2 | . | TGTGCCAGCGGAATAGAGGGAACTGAAGCTTTCTTT | CASGIEGTEAFF
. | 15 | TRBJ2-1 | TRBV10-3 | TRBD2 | TGTGCCATCAGCCAAACTAGCGGGAGTATCCATGAGCAGTTCTTC | CAISQTSGSIHEQFF
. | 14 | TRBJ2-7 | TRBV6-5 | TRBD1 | TGTGCCAGCGGATTTTCCGGGACAGGGAAGGTTTTGTACTTC | CASGFSGTGKVLYF
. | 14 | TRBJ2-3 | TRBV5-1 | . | TGCGCCAGCAGCTTGGCCGGACAGTCAGATACGCAGTATTTT | CASSLAGQSDTQYF
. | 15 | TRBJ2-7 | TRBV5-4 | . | TGTGCCAGCAGTGAAGGGGGGTTGGCCTCCTACGAGCAGTACTTC | CASSEGGLASYEQYF
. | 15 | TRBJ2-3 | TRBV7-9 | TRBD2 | TGTGCCAGCAGCTTAGGACTAGCGGGCACAGATACGCAGTATTTT | CASSLGLAGTDTQYF
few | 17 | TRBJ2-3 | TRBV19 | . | TGTGCCAGTAGTCGCGGGGACAGCGGGAGATTGACAGATACGCAGTATTTT | CASSRGDSGRLTDTQYF
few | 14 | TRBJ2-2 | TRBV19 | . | TGTGCCAGTAGCGTAGCGGAGATGACCGGGGAGCTGTTTTTT | CASSVAEMTGELFF
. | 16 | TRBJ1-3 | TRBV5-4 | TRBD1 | TGTGCCAGCAGCTCCGGCGGGGGACAGGGTCGGAACACCATATATTTT | CASSSGGGQGRNTIYF
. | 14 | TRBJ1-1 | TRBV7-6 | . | TGTGCCAGCAGCTTAACCGACCTGAACACTGAAGCTTTCTTT | CASSLTDLNTEAFF
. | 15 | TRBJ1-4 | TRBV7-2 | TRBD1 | TGTGCCAGCAGCCCCAGGACAGGTCTTAATGAAAAACTGTTTTTT | CASSPRTGLNEKLFF
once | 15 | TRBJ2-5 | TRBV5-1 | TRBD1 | TGCGCCAGCAGCTCCATCCCGACAGGGCCAGAGACCCAGTACTTC | CASSSIPTGPETQYF
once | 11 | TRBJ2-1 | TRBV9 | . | TGTGCCAGCAGCGTAGTGGATGAGCAGTTCTTC | CASSVVDEQFF
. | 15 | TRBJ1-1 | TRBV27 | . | TGTGCCAGCAGAGATCAACCCTGGGGGGGCGGGAAGGCTTTCTTT | CASRDQPWGGGKAFF
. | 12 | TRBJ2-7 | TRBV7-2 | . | TGTGCCAGCAGCCCTCCCGTAGGCGAGCAGTACTTC | CASSPPVGEQYF
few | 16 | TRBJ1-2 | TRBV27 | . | TGTGCCAGCAGTCCCGCGGGGTGGAACGGGGACTATGGCTACACCTTC | CASSPAGWNGDYGYTF
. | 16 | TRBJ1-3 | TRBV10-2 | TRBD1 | TGCGCCAGCAGCGGGGGGACAGCCGACTCTGGAAACACCATATATTTT | CASSGGTADSGNTIYF
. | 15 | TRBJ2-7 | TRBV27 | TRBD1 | TGTGCCAGCAGTTTAGAGGGACAGAGCTCCTACGAGCAGTACTTC | CASSLEGQSSYEQYF
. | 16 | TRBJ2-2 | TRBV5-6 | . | TGTGCCAGCAGCATCCGGTCACTAGCATTAACCGGGGAGCTGTTTTTT | CASSIRSLALTGELFF
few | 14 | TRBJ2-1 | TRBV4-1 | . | TGCGCCAGCAGCCCCGGGGATGTGTTCGATGAGCAGTTCTTC | CASSPGDVFDEQFF
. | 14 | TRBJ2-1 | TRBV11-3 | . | TGTGCCAGCAGCTTTGGACAGAAGGACAATGAGCAGTTCTTC | CASSFGQKDNEQFF
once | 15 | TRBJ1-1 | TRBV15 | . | TGTGCCACCAGCAGAGATAGGGGGTTTTACACTGAAGCTTTCTTT | CATSRDRGFYTEAFF
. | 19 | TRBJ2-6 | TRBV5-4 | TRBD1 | TGTGCCAGCAGCTTGGGCCCGGGACAGGGCAGCTCTGGGGCCAACGTCCTGACTTTC | CASSLGPGQGSSGANVLTF
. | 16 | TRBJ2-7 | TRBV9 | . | TGTGCCAGCAGCGTAGGTGGTGGGGGGCCTTCCTACGAGCAGTACTTC | CASSVGGGGPSYEQYF
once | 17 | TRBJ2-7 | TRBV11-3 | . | TGTGCCAGCCCCCATATCGAACCGTGGGACGAGTCCTACGAGCAGTACTTC | CASPHIEPWDESYEQYF
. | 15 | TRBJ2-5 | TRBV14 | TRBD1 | TGTGCCAGCAGCCGACAGGGTTTGACTAAAGAGACCCAGTACTTC | CASSRQGLTKETQYF
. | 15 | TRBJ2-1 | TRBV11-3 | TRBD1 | TGTGCCAGCAGCTTAGAACAGGGGGCATACAATGAGCAGTTCTTC | CASSLEQGAYNEQFF
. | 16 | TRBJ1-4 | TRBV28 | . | TGTGCCAGCAGTTTATCTCGTACACTAACTAATGAAAAACTGTTTTTT | CASSLSRTLTNEKLFF
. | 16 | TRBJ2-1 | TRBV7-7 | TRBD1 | TGTGCCAGCAGCTTAGTAGGGGGGACAGGGTACCAGGAGCAGTTCTTC | CASSLVGGTGYQEQFF
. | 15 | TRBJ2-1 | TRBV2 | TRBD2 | TGTGCCAGCAGTCCTAGGACTAGCCGGGTCGATGAGCAGTTCTTC | CASSPRTSRVDEQFF
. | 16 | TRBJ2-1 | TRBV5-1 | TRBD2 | TGCGCCAGCAGCCCGGGACTAGCGGGCGGTTACAATGAGCAGTTCTTC | CASSPGLAGGYNEQFF
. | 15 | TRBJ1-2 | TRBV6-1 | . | TGTGCCAGCAGTGGAGGAATCCCAAGCGGCTATGGCTACACCTTC | CASSGGIPSGYGYTF
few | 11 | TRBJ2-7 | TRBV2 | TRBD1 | TGTGCCAGCAGAGGGGACAGCCATTTCCTATTC | CASRGDSHFLF
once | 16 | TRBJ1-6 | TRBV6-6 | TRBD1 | TGTGCCAGCAGTTACCCCGGACAGGGGGCGAATTCACCCCTCCACTTT | CASSYPGQGANSPLHF
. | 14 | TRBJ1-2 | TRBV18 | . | TGTGCCAGCTCATCCCAGGGTGGTGACTATGGCTACACCTTC | CASSSQGGDYGYTF
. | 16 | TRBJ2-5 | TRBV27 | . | TGTGCCAGCAGTTTAAGAGGAATCTCCATGGGGGAGACCCAGTACTTC | CASSLRGISMGETQYF
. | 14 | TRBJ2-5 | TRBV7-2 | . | TGTGCCAGCAGCTTAGGACGGTCGCAAGAGACCCAGTACTTC | CASSLGRSQETQYF
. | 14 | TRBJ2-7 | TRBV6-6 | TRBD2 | TGTGCCAGCAGTCCTAGCGGAGTGTTCTACGAGCAGTACTTC | CASSPSGVFYEQYF
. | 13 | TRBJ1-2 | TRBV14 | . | TGTGCCAGCAGCCAAGCCCCGGGAACCGGCTACACCTTC | CASSQAPGTGYTF
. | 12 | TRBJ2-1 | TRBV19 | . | TGTGCCAGTAGTACTAGGGGACATGAGCAGTTCTTC | CASSTRGHEQFF
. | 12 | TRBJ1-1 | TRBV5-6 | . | TGTGCCAGCACCAATCGCTGGGCTCGGGCTTTCTTT | CASTNRWARAFF
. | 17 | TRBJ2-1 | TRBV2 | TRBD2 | TGTGCCAGCAGTGCACGCAGACTAGCGGGAGAGAAGGAATGGCAGTTCTTC | CASSARRLAGEKEWQFF
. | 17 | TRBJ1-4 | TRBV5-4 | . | TGCGCCAGCAGCCAGAGCGGCAAGGGACACCGGCAAGAAAAACTGTTTTTT | CASSQSGKGHRQEKLFF
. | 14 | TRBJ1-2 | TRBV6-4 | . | TGTGCCAGCAGTCCTGGACAAATTTACCATGGCTACACCTTC | CASSPGQIYHGYTF
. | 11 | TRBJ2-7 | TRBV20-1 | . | TGCAGTGCCATAGCGGACTACGAGCAGTACTTC | CSAIADYEQYF
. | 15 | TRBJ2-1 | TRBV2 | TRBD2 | TGTGCCAGCAGTGAGCGGGAGGGGTACTACAATGAGCAGTTCTTC | CASSEREGYYNEQFF
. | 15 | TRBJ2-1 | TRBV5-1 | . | TGCGCCAGCAGCATTGGTACAGGACAGATGAATGAGCAGTTCTTC | CASSIGTGQMNEQFF
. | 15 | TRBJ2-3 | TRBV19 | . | TGTGCCAGTAGTATGGTTGGAAAGGAGAGAGATACGCAGTATTTT | CASSMVGKERDTQYF
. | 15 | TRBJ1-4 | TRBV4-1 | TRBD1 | TGCGCCAGCAGCCTATCCGACAGGGAGGATGAAAAACTGTTTTTT | CASSLSDREDEKLFF
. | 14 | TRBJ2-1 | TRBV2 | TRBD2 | TGTGCCAGCAGTGATCTAGCGGGAGTTAATGAGCAGTTCTTC | CASSDLAGVNEQFF
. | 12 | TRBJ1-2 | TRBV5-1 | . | TGCGCCAGCAGTCCAGGAGCCTATGGCTACACCTTC | CASSPGAYGYTF